Below, 21 T cell receptor beta chains from the same sample are listed, as sequenced in a study of CD8 T cells in ankylosing spondylitis. Each CDR3 protein is one row after TCRdb ran MiXCR on the 5' RACE reads. Among 200,000 to 300,000 distinct CDR3 sequences listed, 8.6% were seen once. Material for sequencing was blood, either unsorted or a sorted T cell fraction (not recorded which). The receptors were sampled from a male donor with ankylosing spondylitis or in good health (not recorded which).

CDR3 region: CATLRREIQNEQFF. CDR3 coding DNA: TGTGCCACCCTGAGGCGGGAGATCCAAAATGAGCAGTTCTTC. This chain connects TRBV6-1 to TRBJ2-1; TRBD2 agrees at 7 bases. The CDR3 sequence is 14 residues long. Germline CDR1 and CDR2: MNHNS and SASEGT. The V gene end was trimmed by 10 bases and the J gene end by 7 bases; junction bases not matched to a gene: 13.

Only a few counts were recorded for this clonotype. The chain combines TRBV7-9 with TRBJ2-7; D is tentatively TRBD1 or TRBD2 (5 bases each). There are 14 residues in the CDR3. Germline V lookup: CDR1 SEHNR, CDR2 FQNEAQ (reference sequence). The V gene lost 4 bases and the J gene lost 5 bases, with 15 bases spanning the gap. The DNA for the CDR3 is TGTGCCAGCAGCTATAGTGGGGGTCTAAACGAGCAGTACTTC. The encoded protein is CASSYSGGLNEQYF.

The gene calls are TRBV15 and TRBJ1-2; D remains unclear. CDR3 length: 15 residues. V was trimmed by 3 bases and J by 4 bases, leaving 15 bases between them. Looked up from germline, CDR1 is LNHNV and CDR2 is YYDKDF (reference sequence). CDR3 DNA: TGTGCCACCAGCAGGGCTCCGACCGCTGGCTATGGCTACACCTTC. Protein sequence: CATSRAPTAGYGYTF.

The table lists this clonotype with many counts. V is TRBV6-1 and J is TRBJ2-3, with D maybe TRBD2 (6 bases). Germline values: CDR1 MNHNS, CDR2 SASEGT. Between the trimmed V and J ends, which lost 4 bases and 0 bases, there was a span of 11 bases. The CDR3 loop spans 15 amino acids. The CDR3 DNA reads as TGTGCCAGCAGTGGGGCGGGACCCAGCACAGATACGCAGTATTTT. Its translation is CASSGAGPSTDTQYF.

This clonotype was counted at least ten times. The chain is built from TRBV4-2 and TRBJ2-2; D gene uncertain. Trimming shortened V by 1 base and J by 7 bases, and 10 bases separated the two germline ends. CDR3 length: 14 residues. The germline CDR1 and CDR2 sequences are LGHNA and YNFKEQ. For the CDR3, the DNA is TGTGCCAGCAGCCAAGTTCAGGAAAGCGGGGAGCTGTTTTTT. Encoded protein: CASSQVQESGELFF.

This clonotype was observed at least ten times. The V call is TRBV5-1, the J call TRBJ2-7; D ambiguous. CDR1 and CDR2 from the germline V gene are SGHRS and YFSETQ. V lost 0 bases to trimming and J lost 3 bases, with 10 bases between them. The CDR3 extends over 14 amino acids. CDR3 nucleotides: TGCGCCAGCAGCTTGGTCGGCAGATTCTACGAGCAGTACTTC. Amino acid sequence: CASSLVGRFYEQYF. The full variable domain, rest sourced from reference TRBV5-1 and TRBJ2-7, is KAGVTQTPRYLIKTRGQQVTLSCSPISGHRSVSWYQQTPGQGLQFLFEYFSETQRNKGNFPGRFSGRQFSNSRSEMNVSTLELGDSALYLCASSLVGRFYEQYFGPGTRLTVT.

The sample holds many counts of this clonotype. This chain connects TRBV18 to TRBJ1-6; 7 nucleotides line up with TRBD1. The V gene end was trimmed by 6 bases and the J gene end by 5 bases; junction bases not matched to a gene: 7. CDR3 length: 15 amino acids. CDR1 and CDR2 from the germline V gene are KGHSH and LQKENI. CDR3 sequence (DNA): TGTGCCAGCTCGTCCGGGACAGCCGATAATTCACCCCTCCACTTT. As protein: CASSSGTADNSPLHF.

DNA of the CDR3: TGTGCCATCTCAACCGGGACAATGAGGCAGACCCAGTACTTC. The encoded protein is CAISTGTMRQTQYF. The V call is TRBV2, the J call TRBJ2-5; possibly TRBD1 for D (6 bases). In germline, CDR1 is SNHLY, CDR2 FYNNEI. The ends were cut back, 10 bases at V and 6 bases at J, with 21 bases in the middle. The CDR3 covers 14 residues. The full variable domain, rest sourced from reference TRBV2 and TRBJ2-5, is EPEVTQTPSHQVTQMGQEVILRCVPISNHLYFYWYRQILGQKVEFLVSFYNNEISEKSEIFDDQFSVERPDGSNFTLKIRSTKLEDSAMYFCAISTGTMRQTQYFGPGTRLLVL.

The chain employs TRBV6-2 or TRBV6-3 and TRBJ1-5; tentatively, D is TRBD1 (5 bases). Germline V gene sequence: CDR1 MNHEY, CDR2 SVGEGT. The V end was cut by 1 base, the J end by 2 bases, with 15 bases between. The CDR3 runs to 17 residues. CDR3 amino acids: CASSYLVREGRNQPQHF. The CDR3 DNA reads as TGTGCCAGCAGTTACTTGGTCAGGGAAGGGCGCAATCAGCCCCAGCATTTT.

This clonotype has a handful of counts. The chain joins TRBV3-1 to TRBJ2-3; 7 bases are a match to TRBD2. CDR3 size: 15 residues. The germline gives CDR1 LGHDT, CDR2 YNNKEL (reference sequence). The V gene end was trimmed by 2 bases and the J gene end by 0 bases; junction bases not matched to a gene: 2. The CDR3 DNA reads TGTGCCAGCAGCCAACCGGGGGGAAGCACAGATACGCAGTATTTT. Amino acids: CASSQPGGSTDTQYF.

In its sample, this clonotype was seen many times. J is TRBJ2-3 and V is TRBV5-1; 12 bases map to TRBD2. Trimming removed 2 bases from V and 4 bases from J; junction bases left unmatched: 2. Germline values: CDR1 SGHRS, CDR2 YFSETQ. The CDR3 totals 15 residues. The DNA for the CDR3 is TGCGCCAGCAGCTTCGGACTAGCGGGATCAGATACGCAGTATTTT. Its protein is CASSFGLAGSDTQYF.

This chain uses TRBV6-5 with TRBJ2-1; 9 positions match TRBD2. V lost 2 bases and J lost 7; bases outside the gene matches: 9. Germline V gene lookup returns CDR1 MNHEY and CDR2 SVGAGI. This CDR3 is built from 16 residues. As DNA, the CDR3 is TGTGCCAGCAGTTACGGCCTTAGCGGGGGCTCAAATGAGCAGTTCTTC. Its protein product is CASSYGLSGGSNEQFF.

This clonotype was recorded many times. The chain joins TRBV7-9 to TRBJ2-2; D possibly corresponds to TRBD2 (5 bases). V dropped 4 bases and J dropped 7 bases, with 16 bases sitting between them. Germline assignment: CDR1 SEHNR and CDR2 FQNEAQ (reference sequence). The CDR3 loop spans 15 amino acids. As DNA, the CDR3 is TGTGCCAGCAGCTCAGAGGGCGACGGTTACGGGGAGCTGTTTTTT. Amino acid sequence: CASSSEGDGYGELFF.

This clonotype has ten or more counts. The chain carries TRBV20-1 and TRBJ2-1; D ambiguous. This CDR3 spans 14 amino acids. Germline values: CDR1 DFQATT, CDR2 SNEGSKA (reference sequence). Between the trimmed V and J ends, which lost 6 bases and 0 bases, there was a span of 12 bases. Written as DNA, the CDR3 is TGCAGTGCAAGGGTACCGAGCTCCTACAATGAGCAGTTCTTC. This sequence encodes CSARVPSSYNEQFF.

This clonotype was seen only once. Possible read error: a much larger clone is one base away. V usage is TRBV19 and J usage is TRBJ2-7; TRBD2 matches at 7 bases. V trimming: 6 bases; J trimming: 5 bases; junction bases outside the gene matches: 13. CDR3 size: 15 residues. The germline gives CDR1 LNHDA, CDR2 SQIVND (reference sequence). The CDR3 DNA is TGTGCCAGTAGCCCCGGTCCTAGCGGTGCCCACGAGCAGTACTTC. Amino acid sequence: CASSPGPSGAHEQYF.

This clonotype was found a few times. The chain uses TRBV27 and TRBJ2-1, with 9 bases fitting TRBD2. CDR1 and CDR2 (germline): MNHEY, SMNVEV (reference sequence). The J segment lost 6 bases and the V segment lost 3 bases, leaving 9 bases of the junction unmatched. The CDR3 length is 16 residues. The CDR3 DNA reads as TGTGCCAGCAGTTTGGATGATAGCGGGAGTCGCAATGAGCAGTTCTTC. This translates into CASSLDDSGSRNEQFF.

The genes are TRBV7-2 and TRBJ2-7; no clear D gene. The germline V gene encodes CDR1 SGHTA and CDR2 FQGNSA. CDR3 size: 14 residues. V lost 5 bases to trimming and J lost 3 bases, with 14 bases between them. In nucleotides, the CDR3 is TGTGCCAGCAGCCCGCGACTGGCCCACTACGAGCAGTACTTC. Its protein product is CASSPRLAHYEQYF.

This clonotype has a count of ten or more. This sequence joins TRBV6-5 and TRBJ1-5; D not resolved. The germline V gene has CDR1 MNHEY and CDR2 SVGAGI. V lost 1 base and J lost 0, with 13 bases in between. The CDR3 is made up of 17 amino acids. The CDR3 spells CASSYCHWFFSNQPQHF. DNA for the CDR3: TGTGCCAGCAGTTACTGCCACTGGTTTTTTAGCAATCAGCCCCAGCATTTT.

This clonotype was counted ten times or more. The chain uses TRBV14 and TRBJ2-3, with D unclear. The germline V and J ends were trimmed by 4 bases and 2 bases, with 16 bases remaining between them. CDR3 length: 16 amino acids. Germline loops: CDR1 SGHDN, CDR2 FVKESK. Written as DNA, the CDR3 is TGTGCCAGCAGCCCCTTTCTAAGGCGGAACACAGATACGCAGTATTTT. It specifies CASSPFLRRNTDTQYF.

V usage is TRBV5-4 and J usage is TRBJ2-7; D unresolved. CDR1 and CDR2 from the germline V gene are SGHNT and YYREEE (reference sequence). V shed 4 bases and J shed 5 bases, with 13 bases lying between them. This CDR3 has 13 amino acids. This chain's CDR3 is CASSPDPGDEQYF. The CDR3 DNA reads TGTGCCAGCAGCCCTGACCCCGGCGACGAGCAGTACTTC.

The chain has TRBV19 and TRBJ2-7; D could derive from TRBD1 or TRBD2 (5 bases each). This CDR3 has 14 residues. The V end lost 3 bases, the J end lost 0 bases, and 9 bases lay between the germline ends. CDR1 and CDR2 (germline): LNHDA, SQIVND (reference sequence). The CDR3 sequence is CASSIGAFSYEQYF. The CDR3 DNA reads as TGTGCCAGTAGTATCGGGGCATTCTCCTACGAGCAGTACTTC.